Below, 10 T cell receptor beta chains from the same sample are listed, as sequenced in a study of monozygotic twins with inflammatory bowel disease. After re-calling the 5' RACE reads, TCRdb lists one entry per CDR3 protein, DNA absent. This sample's table has some 170,000 distinct CDR3 sequences. Sequenced material: blood. All receptors come from a human donor with ulcerative colitis or Crohn's disease, or a healthy co-twin of an affected twin (not recorded which).

This sequence joins TRBV5-1 and TRBJ2-3. Germline loops: CDR1 SGHRS, CDR2 YFSETQ. CDR3 length: 13 amino acids. CDR3: CASSASGADTQYF.

The chain recombines TRBV15 with TRBJ2-7; the TCRdb call, TRBD1, lacks DNA for checking. Germline assignment: CDR1 LNHNV and CDR2 YYDKDF (reference sequence). The CDR3 spans 13 residues. The CDR3: CATSREWDREQYF. The whole variable domain, remainder taken from reference TRBV15 and TRBJ2-7, is DAMVIQNPRYQVTQFGKPVTLSCSQTLNHNVMYWYQQKSSQAPKLLFHYYDKDFNNEADTPDNFQSRRPNTSFCFLDIRSPGLGDTAMYLCATSREWDREQYFGPGTRLTVT.

V usage is TRBV6-5 and J usage is TRBJ2-3; TCRdb's D gene call, TRBD2, goes unchecked for lack of DNA. Germline lookup yields CDR1 MNHEY and CDR2 SVGAGI. There are 18 residues in the CDR3. The CDR3 protein is CASSYFKGLAGGPDTQYF.

V usage is TRBV7-7 and J usage is TRBJ1-3. CDR3 length: 13 residues. The germline gives CDR1 SSHAT, CDR2 FNYEAQ (reference sequence). The CDR3 here is CASSFDPRDTIYF.

This rearrangement joins TRBV5-1 to TRBJ2-7. CDR1 is SGHRS, CDR2 YFSETQ, per germline. This CDR3 has 13 amino acids. The CDR3 protein is CASSLMTSYEQYF.

The J gene is TRBJ1-4, the V gene TRBV12-3 or TRBV12-4; no DNA is available, so the TRBD1 call from TCRdb remains unchecked. This CDR3 has 15 residues. The chain's CDR3 is CASSLGDRVNEKLFF.

The chain is built from TRBV29-1 and TRBJ2-7; TCRdb lists TRBD1, though no DNA is available to test this call. Looked up from germline, CDR1 is SQVTM and CDR2 is ANQGSEA. This CDR3 contains 15 residues. The CDR3 is CSVEPDRFGTYEQYF.

V usage is TRBV7-2 and J usage is TRBJ1-2; with no DNA, the TCRdb D assignment of TRBD1 cannot be verified. This CDR3 contains 15 residues. The germline V gene has CDR1 SGHTA and CDR2 FQGNSA. The CDR3 sequence is CASSYTTGGDYGYTF.

This chain connects TRBV12-3 or TRBV12-4 to TRBJ2-1; the D call of TRBD2 rests on TCRdb alone, since no DNA is present to check it. The CDR3 is 14 amino acids. The CDR3 region is CASSFGPDYNEQFF.

The chain joins TRBV12-3 or TRBV12-4 to TRBJ2-5; absent DNA, TCRdb's TRBD2 call cannot be checked. This CDR3 comprises 17 residues. CDR3 protein: CASGSLPELAGQETQYF.